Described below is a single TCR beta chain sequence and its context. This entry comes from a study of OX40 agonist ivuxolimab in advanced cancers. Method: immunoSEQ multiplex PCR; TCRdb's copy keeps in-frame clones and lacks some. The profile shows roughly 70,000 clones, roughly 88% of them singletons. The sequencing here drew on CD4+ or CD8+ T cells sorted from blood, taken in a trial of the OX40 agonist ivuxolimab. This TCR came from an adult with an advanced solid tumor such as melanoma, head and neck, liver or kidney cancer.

CDR3 sequence: CASSQEAGSSSLNEKLFF. CDR3 sequence (DNA): TGTGCCAGCAGCCAAGAAGCCGGATCGTCTAGTTTGAATGAAAAACTGTTTTTT. V gene TRBV4-2 combines with J gene TRBJ1-4; D uncertain. Trimming took 0 bases from V and 5 from J, leaving 19 bases between them. The CDR3 consists of 18 residues. CDR1 is LGHNA, CDR2 YNFKEQ, per germline.